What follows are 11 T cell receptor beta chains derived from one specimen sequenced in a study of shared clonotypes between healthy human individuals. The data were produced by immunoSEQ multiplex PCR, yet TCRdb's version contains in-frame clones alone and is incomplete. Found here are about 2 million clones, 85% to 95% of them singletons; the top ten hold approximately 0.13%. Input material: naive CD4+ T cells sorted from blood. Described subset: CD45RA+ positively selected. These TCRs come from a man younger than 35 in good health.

The CDR3 nucleotides are TGCGCCAGCAGTGAGCGAAGGGAACAGACCCAGTACTTC. Amino acids: CASSERREQTQYF. This rearrangement joins TRBV10-2 to TRBJ2-5, with D unclear. The CDR3 contains 13 residues. Deletions cut 2 bases from V and 6 bases from J, with 10 bases between. The germline V gene has CDR1 WSHSY and CDR2 SAAADI.

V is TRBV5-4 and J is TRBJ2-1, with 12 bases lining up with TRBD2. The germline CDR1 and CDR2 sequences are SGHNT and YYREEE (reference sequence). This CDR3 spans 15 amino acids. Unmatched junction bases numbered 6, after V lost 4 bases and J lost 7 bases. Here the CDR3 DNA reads TGTGCCAGCAGCATAGGACTAGCGGGGTCTAATGAGCAGTTCTTC. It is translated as CASSIGLAGSNEQFF.

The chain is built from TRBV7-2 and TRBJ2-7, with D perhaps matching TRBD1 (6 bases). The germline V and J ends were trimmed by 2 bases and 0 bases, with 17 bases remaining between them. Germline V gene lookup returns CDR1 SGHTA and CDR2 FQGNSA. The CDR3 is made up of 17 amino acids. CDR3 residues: CASSLRENTGPSYEQYF. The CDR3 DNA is TGTGCCAGCAGCTTAAGAGAGAACACAGGGCCCTCCTACGAGCAGTACTTC.

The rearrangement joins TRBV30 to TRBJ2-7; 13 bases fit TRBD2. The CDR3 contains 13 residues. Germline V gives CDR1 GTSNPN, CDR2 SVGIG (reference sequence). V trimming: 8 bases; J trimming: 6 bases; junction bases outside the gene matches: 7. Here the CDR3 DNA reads TGTGCCGCGTTTACTAGCGGGAGGGGCGAGCAGTACTTC. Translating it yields CAAFTSGRGEQYF.

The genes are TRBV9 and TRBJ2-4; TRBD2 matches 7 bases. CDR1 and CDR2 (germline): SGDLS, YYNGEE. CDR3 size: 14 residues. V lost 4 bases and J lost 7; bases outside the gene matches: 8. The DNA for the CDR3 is TGTGCCAGCAGCCCCCGCGGGGGTGTGAACATTCAGTACTTC. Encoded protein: CASSPRGGVNIQYF.

This chain's CDR3 is CASSQVWGGLNEQFF. The CDR3 nucleotides are TGCGCCAGCAGCCAAGTATGGGGCGGATTAAATGAGCAGTTCTTC. This chain uses TRBV4-1 with TRBJ2-1; TRBD1 might be the D (5 bases). V was cut by 1 base and J by 7 bases, with 14 bases left in between. Germline values: CDR1 MGHRA, CDR2 YSYEKL. The CDR3 is 15 amino acids.

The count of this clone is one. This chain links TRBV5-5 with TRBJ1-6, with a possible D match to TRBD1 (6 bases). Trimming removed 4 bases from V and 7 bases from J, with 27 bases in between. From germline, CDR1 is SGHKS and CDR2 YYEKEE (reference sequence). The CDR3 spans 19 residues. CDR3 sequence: CASSLRPPQGTSENSPLHF. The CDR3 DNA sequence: TGTGCCAGCAGCCTCCGGCCCCCTCAGGGGACAAGCGAAAATTCACCCCTCCACTTT. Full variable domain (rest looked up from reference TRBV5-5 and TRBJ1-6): DAGVTQSPTHLIKTRGQQVTLRCSPISGHKSVSWYQQVLGQGPQFIFQYYEKEERGRGNFPDRFSARQFPNYSSELNVNALLLGDSALYLCASSLRPPQGTSENSPLHFGNGTRLTVT.

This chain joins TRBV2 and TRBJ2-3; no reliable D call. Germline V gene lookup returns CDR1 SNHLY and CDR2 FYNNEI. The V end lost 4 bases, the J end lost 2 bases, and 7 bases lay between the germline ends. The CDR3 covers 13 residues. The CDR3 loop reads CASSVTTTDTQYF. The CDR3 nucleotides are TGTGCCAGCAGTGTAACTACCACAGATACGCAGTATTTT.

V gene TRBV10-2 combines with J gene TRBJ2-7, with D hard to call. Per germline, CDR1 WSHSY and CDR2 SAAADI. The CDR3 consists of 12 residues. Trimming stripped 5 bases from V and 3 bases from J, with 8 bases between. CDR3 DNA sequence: TGCGCCAGCAGTAACTGGGTCTACGAGCAGTACTTC. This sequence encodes CASSNWVYEQYF.

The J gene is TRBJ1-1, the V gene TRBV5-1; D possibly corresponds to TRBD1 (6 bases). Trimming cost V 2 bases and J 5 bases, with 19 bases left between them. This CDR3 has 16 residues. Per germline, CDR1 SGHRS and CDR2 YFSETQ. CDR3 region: CASSLINWGAGTEAFF. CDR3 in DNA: TGCGCCAGCAGCTTAATAAATTGGGGGGCAGGTACTGAAGCTTTCTTT. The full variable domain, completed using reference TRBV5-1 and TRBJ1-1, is KAGVTQTPRYLIKTRGQQVTLSCSPISGHRSVSWYQQTPGQGLQFLFEYFSETQRNKGNFPGRFSGRQFSNSRSEMNVSTLELGDSALYLCASSLINWGAGTEAFFGQGTRLTVV.

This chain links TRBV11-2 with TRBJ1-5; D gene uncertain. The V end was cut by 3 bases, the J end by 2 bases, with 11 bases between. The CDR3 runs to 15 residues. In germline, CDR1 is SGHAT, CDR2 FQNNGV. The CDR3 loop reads CASSLEGFGNQPQHF. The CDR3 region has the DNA TGTGCCAGCAGCTTGGAGGGTTTCGGCAATCAGCCCCAGCATTTT.